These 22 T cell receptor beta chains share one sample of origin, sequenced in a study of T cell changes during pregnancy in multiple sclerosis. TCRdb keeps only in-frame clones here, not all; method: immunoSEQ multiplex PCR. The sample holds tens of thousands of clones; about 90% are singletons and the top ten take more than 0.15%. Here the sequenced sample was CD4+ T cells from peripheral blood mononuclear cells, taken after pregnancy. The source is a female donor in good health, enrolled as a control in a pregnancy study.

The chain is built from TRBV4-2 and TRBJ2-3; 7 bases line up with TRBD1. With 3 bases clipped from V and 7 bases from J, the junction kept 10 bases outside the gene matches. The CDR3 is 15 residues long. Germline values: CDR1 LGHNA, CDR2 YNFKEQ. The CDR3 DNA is TGTGCCAGCAGCCAGCCCGGGACAGTACCTAATACGCAGTATTTT. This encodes CASSQPGTVPNTQYF.

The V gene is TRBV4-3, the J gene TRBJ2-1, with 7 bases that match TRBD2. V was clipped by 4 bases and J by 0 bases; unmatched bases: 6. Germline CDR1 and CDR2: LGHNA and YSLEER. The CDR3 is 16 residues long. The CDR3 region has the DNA TGCGCCAGCAGCCGGGGGGGACCCCGCTCCTACAATGAGCAGTTCTTC. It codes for CASSRGGPRSYNEQFF.

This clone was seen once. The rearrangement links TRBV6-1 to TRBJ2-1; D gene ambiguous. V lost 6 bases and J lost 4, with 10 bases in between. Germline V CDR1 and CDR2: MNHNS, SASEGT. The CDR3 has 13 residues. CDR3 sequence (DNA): TGTGCCAGCAGCCTTAGAGTTTACAATGAGCAGTTCTTC. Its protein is CASSLRVYNEQFF.

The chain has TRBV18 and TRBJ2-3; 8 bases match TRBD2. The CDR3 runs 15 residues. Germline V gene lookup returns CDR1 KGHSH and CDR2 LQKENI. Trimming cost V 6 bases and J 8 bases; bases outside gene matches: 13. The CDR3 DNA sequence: TGTGCCAGCTCGCCGGGACTAGATTTCCGGGGTACGCAGTATTTT. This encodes CASSPGLDFRGTQYF.

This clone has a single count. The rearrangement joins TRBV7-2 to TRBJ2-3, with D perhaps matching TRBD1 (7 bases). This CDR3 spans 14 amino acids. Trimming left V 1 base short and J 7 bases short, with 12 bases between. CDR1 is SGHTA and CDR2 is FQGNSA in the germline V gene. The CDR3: CASSLGGTDNTQYF. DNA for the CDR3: TGTGCCAGCAGCTTAGGCGGGACAGATAATACGCAGTATTTT.

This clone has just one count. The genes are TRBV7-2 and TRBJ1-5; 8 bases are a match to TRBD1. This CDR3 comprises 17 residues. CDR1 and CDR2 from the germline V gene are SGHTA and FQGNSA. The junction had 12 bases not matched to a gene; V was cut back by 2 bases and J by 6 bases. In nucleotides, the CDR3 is TGTGCCAGCAGCTTATTATTCGGACAGGGAAAGGCTCAGCCCCAGCATTTT. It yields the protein CASSLLFGQGKAQPQHF.

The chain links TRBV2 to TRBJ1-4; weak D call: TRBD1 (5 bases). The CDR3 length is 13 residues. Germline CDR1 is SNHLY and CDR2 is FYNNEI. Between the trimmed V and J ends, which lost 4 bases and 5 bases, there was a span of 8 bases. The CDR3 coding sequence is TGTGCCAGCAGTGCTAGACAGAATGAAAAACTGTTTTTT. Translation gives CASSARQNEKLFF.

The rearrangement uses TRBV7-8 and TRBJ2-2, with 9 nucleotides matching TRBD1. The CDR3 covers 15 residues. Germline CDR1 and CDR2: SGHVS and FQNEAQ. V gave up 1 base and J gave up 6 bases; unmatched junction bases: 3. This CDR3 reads CASSLGDRDAGELFF. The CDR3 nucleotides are TGTGCCAGCAGCTTAGGGGACAGGGACGCCGGGGAGCTGTTTTTT.

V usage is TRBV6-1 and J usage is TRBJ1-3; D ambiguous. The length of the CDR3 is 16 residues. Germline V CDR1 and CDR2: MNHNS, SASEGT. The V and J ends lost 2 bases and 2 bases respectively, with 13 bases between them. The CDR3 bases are TGTGCCAGCAGTGAAATGGCAGGCCGTACTGGAAACACCATATATTTT. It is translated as CASSEMAGRTGNTIYF.

The CDR3 loop reads CASKGDQETQYF. DNA for the CDR3: TGTGCCAGCAAGGGGGACCAAGAGACCCAGTACTTC. The genes are TRBV4-2 and TRBJ2-5, with D tentatively TRBD1 (6 bases). Germline V gene data show CDR1 as LGHNA and CDR2 as YNFKEQ. V was clipped by 7 bases and J by 0 bases, with 6 bases between them. CDR3 length equals 12 residues.

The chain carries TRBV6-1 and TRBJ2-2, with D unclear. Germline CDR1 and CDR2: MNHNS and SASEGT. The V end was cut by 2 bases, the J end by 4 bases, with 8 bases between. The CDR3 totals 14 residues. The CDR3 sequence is CASSERHSTGELFF. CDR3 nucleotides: TGTGCCAGCAGTGAACGTCACTCCACCGGGGAGCTGTTTTTT.

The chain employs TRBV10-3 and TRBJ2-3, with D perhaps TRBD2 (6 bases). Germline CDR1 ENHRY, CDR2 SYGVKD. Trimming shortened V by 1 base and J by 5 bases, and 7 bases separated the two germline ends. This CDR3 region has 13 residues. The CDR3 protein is CAISELGGDTQYF. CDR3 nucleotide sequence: TGTGCCATCAGTGAGTTGGGGGGAGATACGCAGTATTTT.

The CDR3 sequence: CASTPGGAYEQYF. The CDR3 nucleotides read TGTGCCAGCACCCCGGGAGGGGCTTACGAGCAGTACTTC. The rearrangement links TRBV28 to TRBJ2-7; the match to TRBD2 covers 8 bases. The germline gives CDR1 MDHEN, CDR2 SYDVKM. The CDR3 totals 13 residues. Trimming cost V 7 bases and J 4 bases; bases outside gene matches: 6.

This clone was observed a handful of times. Here the CDR3 reads CASSEIVAGGYTF. Here the CDR3 DNA reads TGTGCCAGCAGTGAAATTGTAGCGGGCGGCTACACCTTC. The rearrangement uses TRBV2 and TRBJ1-2, with D unclear. Looked up from germline, CDR1 is SNHLY and CDR2 is FYNNEI. CDR3 size: 13 residues. V lost 2 bases to trimming and J lost 8 bases, with 12 bases between them.

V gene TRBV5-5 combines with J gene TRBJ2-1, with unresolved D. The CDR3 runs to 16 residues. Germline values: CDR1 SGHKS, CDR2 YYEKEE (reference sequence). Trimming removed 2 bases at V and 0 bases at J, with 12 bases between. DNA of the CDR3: TGTGCCAGCAGCTTCCGAGACACCAGCTCCTACAATGAGCAGTTCTTC. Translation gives CASSFRDTSSYNEQFF.

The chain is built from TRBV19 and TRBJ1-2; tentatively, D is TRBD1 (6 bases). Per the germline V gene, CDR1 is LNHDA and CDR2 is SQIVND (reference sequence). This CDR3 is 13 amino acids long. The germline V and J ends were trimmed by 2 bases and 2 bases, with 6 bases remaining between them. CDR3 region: CASSIRGNYGYTF. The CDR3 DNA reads TGTGCCAGTAGTATAAGGGGGAACTATGGCTACACCTTC. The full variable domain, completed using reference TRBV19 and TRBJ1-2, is DGGITQSPKYLFRKEGQNVTLSCEQNLNHDAMYWYRQDPGQGLRLIYYSQIVNDFQKGDIAEGYSVSREKKESFPLTVTSAQKNPTAFYLCASSIRGNYGYTFGSGTRLTVV.

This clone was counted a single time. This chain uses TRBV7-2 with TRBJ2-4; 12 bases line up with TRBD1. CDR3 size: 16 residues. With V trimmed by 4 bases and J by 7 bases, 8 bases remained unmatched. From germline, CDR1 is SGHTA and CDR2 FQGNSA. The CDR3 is CASSSTGTGGPNIQYF. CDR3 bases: TGTGCCAGCAGCTCCACCGGGACAGGGGGCCCTAACATTCAGTACTTC.

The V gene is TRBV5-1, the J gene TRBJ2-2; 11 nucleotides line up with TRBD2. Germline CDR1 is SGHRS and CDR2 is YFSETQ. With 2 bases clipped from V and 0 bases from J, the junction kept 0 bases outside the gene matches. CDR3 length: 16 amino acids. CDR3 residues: CASSFSGGANTGELFF. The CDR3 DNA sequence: TGCGCCAGCAGCTTTAGCGGGGGGGCGAACACCGGGGAGCTGTTTTTT.

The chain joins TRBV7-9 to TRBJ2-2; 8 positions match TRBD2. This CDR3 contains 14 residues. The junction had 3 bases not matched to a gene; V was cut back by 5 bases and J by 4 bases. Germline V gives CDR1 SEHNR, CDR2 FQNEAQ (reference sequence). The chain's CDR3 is CASSTAGGTGELFF. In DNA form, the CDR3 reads TGTGCCAGCAGCACCGCGGGGGGCACCGGGGAGCTGTTTTTT.

DNA of the CDR3: TGTGCTAGTGGTCCCCGGGGAGGAGAGACCCAGTACTTC. Translation gives CASGPRGGETQYF. The chain joins TRBV12-5 to TRBJ2-5; D may be TRBD2 (6 bases). Germline CDR1 and CDR2: LGHNT and FRNRAP. The V gene lost 5 bases and the J gene lost 4 bases, with 11 bases spanning the gap. The CDR3 has 13 amino acids.

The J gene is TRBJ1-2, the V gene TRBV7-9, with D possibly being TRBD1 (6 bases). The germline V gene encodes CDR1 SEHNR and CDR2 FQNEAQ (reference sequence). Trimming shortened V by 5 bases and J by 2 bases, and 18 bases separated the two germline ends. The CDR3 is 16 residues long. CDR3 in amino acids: CASSRTTGHENYGYTF. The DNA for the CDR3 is TGTGCCAGCAGCCGGACCACAGGGCATGAAAACTATGGCTACACCTTC.

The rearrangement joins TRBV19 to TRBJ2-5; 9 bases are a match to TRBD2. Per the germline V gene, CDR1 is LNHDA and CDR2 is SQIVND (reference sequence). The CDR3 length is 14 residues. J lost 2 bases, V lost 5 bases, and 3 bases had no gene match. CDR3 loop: CASSLGLAQETQYF. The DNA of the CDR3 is TGTGCCAGTAGTTTGGGACTAGCTCAAGAGACCCAGTACTTC. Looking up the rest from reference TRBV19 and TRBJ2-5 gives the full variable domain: DGGITQSPKYLFRKEGQNVTLSCEQNLNHDAMYWYRQDPGQGLRLIYYSQIVNDFQKGDIAEGYSVSREKKESFPLTVTSAQKNPTAFYLCASSLGLAQETQYFGPGTRLLVL.